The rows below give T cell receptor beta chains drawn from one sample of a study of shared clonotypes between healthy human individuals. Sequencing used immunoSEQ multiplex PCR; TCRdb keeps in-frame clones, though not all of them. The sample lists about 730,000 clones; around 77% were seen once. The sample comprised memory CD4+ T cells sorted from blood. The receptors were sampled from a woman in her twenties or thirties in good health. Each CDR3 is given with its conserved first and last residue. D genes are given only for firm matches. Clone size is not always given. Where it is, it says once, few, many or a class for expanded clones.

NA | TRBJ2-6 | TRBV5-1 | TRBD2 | TGCGCCAGCACGGGGGGTCCCTCCTCTGGGGCCAACGTCCTGACTTTC | CASTGGPSSGANVLTF
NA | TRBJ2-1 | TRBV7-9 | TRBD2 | TGTGCCAGCAGCCCTTCGACTAGCGGACCCTACAATGAGCAGTTCTTC | CASSPSTSGPYNEQFF
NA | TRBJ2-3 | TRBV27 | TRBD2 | TGTGCCAGCAGTTTATTCGGGACTAGCGCGGATACGCAGTATTTT | CASSLFGTSADTQYF
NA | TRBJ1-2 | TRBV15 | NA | TGTGCCACCAGCCCCTGGGAGGTCTCCCCGGGCTATGGCTACACCTTC | CATSPWEVSPGYGYTF
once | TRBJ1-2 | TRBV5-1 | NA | TGCGCCAGCAGCTTTCAGGGAAGTAACTATGGCTACACCTTC | CASSFQGSNYGYTF
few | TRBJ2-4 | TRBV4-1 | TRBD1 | TGCGCCAGCAGCCAAGGGGGACAGGGGAAAAACATTCAGTACTTC | CASSQGGQGKNIQYF
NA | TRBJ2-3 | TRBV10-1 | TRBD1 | TGCGCCAGCAGTGAGCAGGGGGCAACCCTCGGAACGCAGTATTTT | CASSEQGATLGTQYF
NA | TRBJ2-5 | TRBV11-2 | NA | TGTGCCAGCAGCTTAGGTTACAGTTGGGAGACCCAGTACTTC | CASSLGYSWETQYF
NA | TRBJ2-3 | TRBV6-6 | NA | TGTGCCAGCAGTTACATGGGGAGGTGGCGCACAGATACGCAGTATTTT | CASSYMGRWRTDTQYF
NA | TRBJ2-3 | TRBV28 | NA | TGTGCCAGCAGTTTATTGTACTCCCGGTGGTCTACGCAGTATTTT | CASSLLYSRWSTQYF
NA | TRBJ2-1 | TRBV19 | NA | TGTGCCAGTAGTGCGAGGAATGAGCAGTTCTTC | CASSARNEQFF
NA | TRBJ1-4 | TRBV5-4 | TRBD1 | TGTGCCAGCAGCTTACCGGGACAGGGCGGAGAAAAACTGTTTTTT | CASSLPGQGGEKLFF
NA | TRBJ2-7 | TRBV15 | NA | TGTGCCACCAGCAGGGACTCCCTCTCCTACGAGCAGTACTTC | CATSRDSLSYEQYF
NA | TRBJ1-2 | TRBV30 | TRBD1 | TGTGCCTGGAGTGTACATGGACAGGATGGCTACACCTTC | CAWSVHGQDGYTF
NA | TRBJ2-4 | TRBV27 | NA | TGTGCCAGCACCGCTAGGGACGCCAAAAACATTCAGTACTTC | CASTARDAKNIQYF
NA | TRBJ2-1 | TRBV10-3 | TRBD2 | TGTGCCATCAGTGAGTCCAGAGCGGGAGGAAGGAATGAGCAGTTCTTC | CAISESRAGGRNEQFF
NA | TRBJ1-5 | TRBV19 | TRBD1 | TGTGCCAGTAGGGGACAGGATTCGGGTCAGCCCCAGCATTTT | CASRGQDSGQPQHF
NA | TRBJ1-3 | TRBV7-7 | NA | TGTGCCAGCAGCTTTTCCCCCGACCAGAAGGACACCATATATTTT | CASSFSPDQKDTIYF
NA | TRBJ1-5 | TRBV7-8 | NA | TGTGCCAGCAGCTTAGCGAGGGGCAATCAGCCCCAGCATTTT | CASSLARGNQPQHF
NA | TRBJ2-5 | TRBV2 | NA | TGTGCCAGCAGTGAAGCCGTCAGGAGGTCGGTAGAGACCCAGTACTTC | CASSEAVRRSVETQYF
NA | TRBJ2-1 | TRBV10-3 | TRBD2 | TGTGCCATCAGTGAGGCTCCGGGCGCGACTAGCGGGAGGGCCAGGAATGAGCAGTTCTTC | CAISEAPGATSGRARNEQFF
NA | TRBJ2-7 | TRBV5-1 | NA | TGCGCCAGCAGCTTGGATTCGGGAGCCTACGAGCAGTACTTC | CASSLDSGAYEQYF
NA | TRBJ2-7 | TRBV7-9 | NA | TGTGCCAGCAGCTCGCCCGACCGGAGAGGGTCCTACGAGCAGTACTTC | CASSSPDRRGSYEQYF
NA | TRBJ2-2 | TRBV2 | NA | TGTGCCAGCAATCAGGTCACGCTCGCCGGGGAGCTGTTTTTT | CASNQVTLAGELFF
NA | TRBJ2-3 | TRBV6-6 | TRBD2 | TGTGCCACCGGACTAGCGGGAGGGTCAGGGACAGATACGCAGTATTTT | CATGLAGGSGTDTQYF
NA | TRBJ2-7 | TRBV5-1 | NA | TGCGCCAGCAGCTTGGGGGCGCAGGGGGACTTTGAGCAGTACTTC | CASSLGAQGDFEQYF
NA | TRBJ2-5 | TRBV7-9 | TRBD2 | TGTGCCAGCAGCCCCGAGAAGACTAGCGGGGGTAAAGAGACCCAGTACTTC | CASSPEKTSGGKETQYF
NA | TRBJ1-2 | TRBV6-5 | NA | TGTGCCAGCAGTTACGACGTGGGGCTCGGCTACACCTTC | CASSYDVGLGYTF
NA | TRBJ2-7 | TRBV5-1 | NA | TGCGCCAGCAGCTGGGGGGGACAGGAGGGCGACGAGCAGTACTTC | CASSWGGQEGDEQYF
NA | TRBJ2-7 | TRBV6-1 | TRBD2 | TGTGCCAGCAGTACCTCGAGCGGGAGTTCCTACGAGCAGTACTTC | CASSTSSGSSYEQYF
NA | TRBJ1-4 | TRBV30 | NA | TGTGCCTGGAGTGAACAGGCCGCCGCTGAAAAACTGTTTTTT | CAWSEQAAAEKLFF
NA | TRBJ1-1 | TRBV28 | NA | TGTGCCAGCAGCTTAGGGGCCAGTCGGGTGAGCACTGAAGCTTTCTTT | CASSLGASRVSTEAFF
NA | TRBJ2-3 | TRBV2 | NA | TGTGCCAGCACCGCCGGACCCAGCACAGATACGCAGTATTTT | CASTAGPSTDTQYF
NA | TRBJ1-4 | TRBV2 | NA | TGTGCCAGCAGTGTGGGGGAAAAACTGTTTTTT | CASSVGEKLFF
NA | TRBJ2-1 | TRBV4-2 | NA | TGTGCCAGCAGCCAAGAATTGGCGGGAATTTCGTACAATGAGCAGTTCTTC | CASSQELAGISYNEQFF
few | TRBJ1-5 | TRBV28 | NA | TGTGCCAGCAGTTTACCTGGATGGGACCGGGGGCCCCAGCATTTT | CASSLPGWDRGPQHF
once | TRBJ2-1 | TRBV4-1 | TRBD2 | TGCGCCAGCAGCCAAGCATTACTAGCGGGAGAATCCCAGGGCTCCTACAATGAGCAGTTCTTC | CASSQALLAGESQGSYNEQFF
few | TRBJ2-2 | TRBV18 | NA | TGTGCCAGCTCACCACCTAGCGCCGGGGAGCTGTTTTTT | CASSPPSAGELFF
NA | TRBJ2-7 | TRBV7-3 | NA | TGTGCCAGCAGCTTAATGGGGGCTTCTGAAAGCGAGCAGTACTTC | CASSLMGASESEQYF
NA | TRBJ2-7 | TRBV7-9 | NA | TGTGCCAGCAGCCCTTACATGAGCTCCTACGAGCAGTACTTC | CASSPYMSSYEQYF
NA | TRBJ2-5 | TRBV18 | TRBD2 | TGTGCCAGCCAAAGGGTACAGCGGGAGACTCAAGAGACCCAGTACTTC | CASQRVQRETQETQYF
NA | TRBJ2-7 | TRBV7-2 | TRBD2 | TGTGCCAGCAGCTTAGGGCCTCGGGGGGACTACGAGCAGTACTTC | CASSLGPRGDYEQYF
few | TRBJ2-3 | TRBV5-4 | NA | TGTGCCACCACCAGAGGGGCAGCTAGCACAGATACGCAGTATTTT | CATTRGAASTDTQYF
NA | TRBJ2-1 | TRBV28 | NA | TGTGCCACTCAACGACAGATTCATGTAGACAATGAGCAGTTCTTC | CATQRQIHVDNEQFF
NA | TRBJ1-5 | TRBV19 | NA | TGTGCCAGTAGGACAACGACAGGACTTAGCAATCAGCCCCAGCATTTT | CASRTTTGLSNQPQHF
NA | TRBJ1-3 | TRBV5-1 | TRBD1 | TGCGCCAGCAGCTTGGGGTTCCCCGGGACAGGGGCTGGAAACACCATATATTTT | CASSLGFPGTGAGNTIYF
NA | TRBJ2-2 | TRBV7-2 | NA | TGTGCCAGCAGCCAATGGGGGTTGGGGTACACCGGGGAGCTGTTTTTT | CASSQWGLGYTGELFF
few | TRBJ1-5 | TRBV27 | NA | TGTGCCAGCAGTTTAAAATTCAGCAATCAGCCCCAGCATTTT | CASSLKFSNQPQHF
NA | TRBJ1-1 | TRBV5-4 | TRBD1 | TGTGCCAGCAGCTCACCCGGGACAGGGAACACTGAAGCTTTCTTT | CASSSPGTGNTEAFF
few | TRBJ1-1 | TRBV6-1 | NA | TGTGCCAGCAGTGAAGCCCAGGATGGGGGTGGAGCTTTCTTT | CASSEAQDGGGAFF
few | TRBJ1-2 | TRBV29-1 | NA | TGCAGCGTTGTATGGGGGAACTATGGCTACACCTTC | CSVVWGNYGYTF
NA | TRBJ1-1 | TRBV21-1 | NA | TGTGCCAGCAGCGCCGCCCCGGAGAACACTGAAGCTTTCTTT | CASSAAPENTEAFF
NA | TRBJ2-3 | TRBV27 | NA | TGTGCCAGCAGTTTATTTCAGGGGTCGACAGATACGCAGTATTTT | CASSLFQGSTDTQYF
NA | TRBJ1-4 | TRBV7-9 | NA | TGTGCCAGCAGCTCGGGGACATCTGAGGGGGAAAAACTGTTTTTT | CASSSGTSEGEKLFF
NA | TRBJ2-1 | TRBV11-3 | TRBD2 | TGTGCCAGCAGCCCCATCGGGGGGAATGAGCAGTTCTTC | CASSPIGGNEQFF